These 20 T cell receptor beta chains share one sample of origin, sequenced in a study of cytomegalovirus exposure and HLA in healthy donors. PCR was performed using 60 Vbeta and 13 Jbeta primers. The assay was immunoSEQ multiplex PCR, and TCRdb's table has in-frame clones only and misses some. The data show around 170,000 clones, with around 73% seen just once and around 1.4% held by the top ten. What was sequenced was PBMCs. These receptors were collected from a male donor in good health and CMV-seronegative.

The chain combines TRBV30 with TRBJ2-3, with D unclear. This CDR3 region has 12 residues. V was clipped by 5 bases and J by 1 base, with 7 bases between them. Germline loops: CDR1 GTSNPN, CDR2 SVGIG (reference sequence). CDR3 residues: CAWDSGTDTQYF. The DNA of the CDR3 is TGTGCCTGGGACTCTGGCACAGATACGCAGTATTTT.

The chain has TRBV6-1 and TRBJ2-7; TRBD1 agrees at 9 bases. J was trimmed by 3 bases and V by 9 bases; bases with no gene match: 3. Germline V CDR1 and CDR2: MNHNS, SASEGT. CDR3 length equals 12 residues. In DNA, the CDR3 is TGTGCCAGTCCGGGACAGGGCTACGAGCAGTACTTC. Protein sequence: CASPGQGYEQYF.

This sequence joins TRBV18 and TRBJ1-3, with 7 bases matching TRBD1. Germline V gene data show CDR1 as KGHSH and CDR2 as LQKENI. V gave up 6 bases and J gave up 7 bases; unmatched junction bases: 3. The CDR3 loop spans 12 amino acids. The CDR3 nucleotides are TGTGCCAGCTCCCCGACAGGGAACACCATATATTTT. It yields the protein CASSPTGNTIYF.

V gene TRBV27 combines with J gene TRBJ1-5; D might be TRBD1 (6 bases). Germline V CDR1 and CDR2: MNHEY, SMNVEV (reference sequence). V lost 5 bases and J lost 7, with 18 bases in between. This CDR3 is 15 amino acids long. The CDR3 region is CASSPLNRVGQPQHF. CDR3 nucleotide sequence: TGTGCCAGCAGTCCCCTGAACAGGGTTGGCCAGCCCCAGCATTTT.

Written as DNA, the CDR3 is TGCACCAGCAGCCAAGATCCAGGACTAGCGGGGCGGCAAGAGACCCAGTACTTC. This sequence encodes CTSSQDPGLAGRQETQYF. The chain joins TRBV1 to TRBJ2-5; the table names TRBD2, a call not compared with the DNA. TRBV1 represents a pseudogene. The CDR3 contains 18 residues.

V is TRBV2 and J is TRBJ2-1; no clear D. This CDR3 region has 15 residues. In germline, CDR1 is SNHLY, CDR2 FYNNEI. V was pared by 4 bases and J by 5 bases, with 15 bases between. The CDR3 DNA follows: TGTGCCAGCAGTGGATCCTTGGGCAGGAACAATGAGCAGTTCTTC. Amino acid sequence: CASSGSLGRNNEQFF.

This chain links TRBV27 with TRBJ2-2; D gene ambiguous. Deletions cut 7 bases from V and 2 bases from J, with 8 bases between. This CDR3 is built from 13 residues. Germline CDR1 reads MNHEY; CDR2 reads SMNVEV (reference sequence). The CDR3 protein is CASTQANTGELFF. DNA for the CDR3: TGTGCCAGCACCCAGGCTAACACCGGGGAGCTGTTTTTT.

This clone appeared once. The CDR3 here is CASSLGLATYEQYF. The CDR3 DNA sequence: TGTGCCAGCAGCCTGGGACTAGCGACCTACGAGCAGTACTTC. V is TRBV5-6 and J is TRBJ2-7, with 10 positions matching TRBD2. The CDR3 contains 14 residues. The junction had 3 bases not matched to a gene; V was cut back by 4 bases and J by 2 bases. Per the germline V gene, CDR1 is SGHDT and CDR2 is YYEEEE.

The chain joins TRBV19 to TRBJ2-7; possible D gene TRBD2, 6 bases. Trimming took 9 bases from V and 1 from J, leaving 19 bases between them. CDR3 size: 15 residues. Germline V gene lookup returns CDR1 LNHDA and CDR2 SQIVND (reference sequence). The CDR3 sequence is CASSSSRDSSYEQYF. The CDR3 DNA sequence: TGTGCCAGCTCATCAAGCCGGGACTCTTCCTACGAGCAGTACTTC.

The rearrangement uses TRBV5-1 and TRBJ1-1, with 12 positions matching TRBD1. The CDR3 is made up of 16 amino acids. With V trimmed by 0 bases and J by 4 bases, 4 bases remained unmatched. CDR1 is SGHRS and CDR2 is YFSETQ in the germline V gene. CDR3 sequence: CASSLAGTGGITEAFF. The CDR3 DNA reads TGCGCCAGCAGCTTGGCCGGGACAGGGGGCATCACTGAAGCTTTCTTT.

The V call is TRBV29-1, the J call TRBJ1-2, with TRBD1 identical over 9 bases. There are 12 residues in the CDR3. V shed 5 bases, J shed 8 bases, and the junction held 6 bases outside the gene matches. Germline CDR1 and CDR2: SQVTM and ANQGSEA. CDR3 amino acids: CSVHTGGIGYTF. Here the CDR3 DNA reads TGCAGCGTTCATACAGGGGGCATCGGCTACACCTTC.

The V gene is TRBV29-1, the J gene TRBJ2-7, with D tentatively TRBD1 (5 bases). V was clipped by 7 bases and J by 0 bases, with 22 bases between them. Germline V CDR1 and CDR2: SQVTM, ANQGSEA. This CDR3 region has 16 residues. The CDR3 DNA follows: TGCAGCGACCAGTCAGGGTCCCTGTCCCGCTCCTACGAGCAGTACTTC. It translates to CSDQSGSLSRSYEQYF.

CDR3 residues: CASRVDSLSNQPQHF. CDR3 in DNA: TGTGCCAGCAGGGTAGACAGTTTGAGCAATCAGCCCCAGCATTTT. This chain links TRBV27 with TRBJ1-5, with D perhaps matching TRBD1 (5 bases). Trimming pared 6 bases from V and 1 base from J, leaving 13 bases between. This CDR3 spans 15 amino acids. From germline, CDR1 is MNHEY and CDR2 SMNVEV (reference sequence).

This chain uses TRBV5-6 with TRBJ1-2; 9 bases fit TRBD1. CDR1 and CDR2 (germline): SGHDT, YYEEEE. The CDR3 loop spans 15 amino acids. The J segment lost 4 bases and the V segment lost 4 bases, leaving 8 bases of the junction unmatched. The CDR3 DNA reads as TGTGCCAGCAGCCCCGGGACAGGGACTTTCTATGGCTACACCTTC. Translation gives CASSPGTGTFYGYTF.

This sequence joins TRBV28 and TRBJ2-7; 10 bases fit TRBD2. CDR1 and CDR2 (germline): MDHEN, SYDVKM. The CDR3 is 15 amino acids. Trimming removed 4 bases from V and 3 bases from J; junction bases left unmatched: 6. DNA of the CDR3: TGTGCCAGCAGTTCTTTAGCGGGAGGCAGCTACGAGCAGTACTTC. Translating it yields CASSSLAGGSYEQYF. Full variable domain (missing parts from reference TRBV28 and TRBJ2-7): DVKVTQSSRYLVKRTGEKVFLECVQDMDHENMFWYRQDPGLGLRLIYFSYDVKMKEKGDIPEGYSVSREKKERFSLILESASTNQTSMYLCASSSLAGGSYEQYFGPGTRLTVT.

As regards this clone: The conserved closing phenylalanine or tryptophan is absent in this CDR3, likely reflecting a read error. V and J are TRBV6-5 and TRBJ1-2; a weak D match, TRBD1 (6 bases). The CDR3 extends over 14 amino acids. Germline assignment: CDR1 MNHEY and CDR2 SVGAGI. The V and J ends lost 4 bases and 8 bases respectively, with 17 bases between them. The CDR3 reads CASSSSGDRRGYTL. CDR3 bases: TGTGCCAGCAGTTCCTCGGGAGACAGGCGAGGCTACACCCTC.

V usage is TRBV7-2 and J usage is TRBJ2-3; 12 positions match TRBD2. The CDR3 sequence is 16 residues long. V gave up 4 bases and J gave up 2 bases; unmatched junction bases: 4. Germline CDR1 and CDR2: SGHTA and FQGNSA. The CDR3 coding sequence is TGTGCCAGCAGCTGGACTAGCGGGGCCCCCACAGATACGCAGTATTTT. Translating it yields CASSWTSGAPTDTQYF.

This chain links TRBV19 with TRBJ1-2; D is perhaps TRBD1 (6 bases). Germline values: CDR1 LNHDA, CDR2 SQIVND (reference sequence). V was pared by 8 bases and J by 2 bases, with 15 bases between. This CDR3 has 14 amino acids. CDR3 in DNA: TGTGCCAGTTGTGCAGGGGTCGACAACTATGGCTACACCTTC. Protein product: CASCAGVDNYGYTF.

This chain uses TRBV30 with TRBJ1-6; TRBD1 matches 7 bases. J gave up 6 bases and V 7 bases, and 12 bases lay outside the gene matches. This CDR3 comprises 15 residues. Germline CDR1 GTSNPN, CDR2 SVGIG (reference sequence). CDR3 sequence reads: CALLGRDSGNSPLHF. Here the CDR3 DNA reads TGTGCCTTACTCGGTAGGGACAGCGGTAATTCACCCCTCCACTTT.

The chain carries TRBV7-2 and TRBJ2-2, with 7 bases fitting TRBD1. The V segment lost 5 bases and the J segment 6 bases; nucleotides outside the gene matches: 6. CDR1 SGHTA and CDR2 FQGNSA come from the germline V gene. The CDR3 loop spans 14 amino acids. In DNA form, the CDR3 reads TGTGCCAGCAGCCCGGGACAGAGTCCCGGGGAGCTGTTTTTT. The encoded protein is CASSPGQSPGELFF.